This TCR beta chain was sequenced in a study of OX40 agonist ivuxolimab in advanced cancers. A note on the overall study: Ivuxolimab was an agonistic, fully human IgG2 monoclonal antibody directed against OX40 (CD134), a costimulatory receptor. Peripheral TCRbeta sequencing aimed to test whether ivuxolimab altered TCR sequence diversity and caused clonal T-cell expansion. Prior anti-PD-1, anti-PD-L1 or anti-CTLA-4 therapy was permitted, and checkpoint inhibitors had been received by about 44% of dose-escalation patients. The monotherapy dose-escalation portion (N ≈ 52 patients) of the phase I ivuxolimab trial is reported in the paper. Of the 50 to 55 patients in dose escalation, some 20 had hepatocellular carcinoma, some 15 had melanoma, 9 had renal cell carcinoma and 9 had head and neck cancer. Partial responses were achieved by three dose-escalation patients, of whom one had hepatocellular carcinoma and two had cutaneous melanoma. In the dose-escalation cohort, more than 75% of patients were male, and the mean age was roughly 60 years, with a range of about 23 to 80. Intravenous ivuxolimab was administered to patients every 2 weeks at six dose levels: 0.01, 0.1, 0.3, 1.5, 3 and 10 mg/kg.

General study outcomes and caveats: Partial responders in the 0.1-3.0 mg/kg groups had among the lowest normalized peripheral clonal expansion, especially among CD8+ T cells. Antigen specificity was not determined for the clonally expanded peripheral T cells. At doses of 0.1 to 3.0 mg/kg, clonal expansion of both CD4+ and CD8+ blood T cells was observed from baseline to week 6. Low levels of normalized T-cell clonal expansion were also seen in some nonresponding patients. On average, CD8+ T cells showed more expanded clones than CD4+ T cells after ivuxolimab.

From the cysteine up to the phenylalanine, the CDR3 has a length of 18 residues. Only the CDR3 DNA is retained, 54 bases long and in frame from the first base. Trimming removed 0 bases from V and 0 bases from J; the gene matches leave 8 bases unexplained. Reading the germline V gene (reference sequence) gives CDR1 LNHDA and CDR2 SQIVND. With regard to this clone: It has no known antigen specificity. Base qualities are not at hand, and no much larger clone is one base apart.

Patients with a history of autoimmune disease or receiving systemic immunosuppression were excluded from the trial. Peripheral blood for TCR sequencing was collected from all dose cohorts at baseline, on cycle 4 day 1, and on cycle 7 day 1. The samples were drawn from a first-in-human, open-label, multicenter phase I dose-escalation trial of ivuxolimab. The trial enrolled adults with locally advanced or metastatic head and neck squamous cell, hepatocellular, melanoma or renal cell carcinoma. Before TCR sequencing, CD4+ T cells and CD8+ T cells were sorted from peripheral blood as separate populations. For sequencing of the TCRbeta CDR3 region, genomic DNA was extracted from the sorted cells. TCRbeta CDR3 regions were sequenced using the immunoSEQ Assay. This is the immuneACCESS table as TCRdb keeps it, with only in-frame sequences that have V and J called. A part of the clones is gone; compared with another copy, unresolved V genes explain less than half, and the rest is unexplained. This sample comprises fewer than 100,000 clones, just under 85% of them detected only once. The biggest ten clones account for more than 1.1% of the sample.

The sequenced sample was CD4+ or CD8+ T cells sorted from blood, obtained in a trial of the OX40 agonist ivuxolimab. This sequence was found in an adult with an advanced solid tumor such as melanoma, head and neck, liver or kidney cancer. The chain is made from TRBV19 and TRBJ2-1; TRBD2 aligns with 7 central bases. DNA sequence: TGTGCCAGTAGTATAGAGAAGACTAGCAGGAGCTCCTACAATGAGCAGTTCTTC. It specifies CASSIEKTSRSSYNEQFF.